This T cell receptor (beta chain) appears in the sequencing data of a study of cytomegalovirus exposure and HLA in healthy donors. The study's findings and limits: Fewer N-insertions than the approximately 700-donor mean were reportedly shown by an Asian-associated ancestry cluster in a later analysis.

The PCR made use of 60 Vbeta and 13 Jbeta primers. The table came from immunoSEQ multiplex PCR; TCRdb's copy has only in-frame clones and leaves some out. Among fewer than 200,000 clones listed, 80% to 90% were seen once. About this clone: Antigen specificity is unknown.

Per germline, CDR1 SGDLS and CDR2 YYNGEE. With 0 bases clipped from V and 2 bases from J, the junction kept 4 bases outside the gene matches. This CDR3 contains 15 residues. Sequencing used PBMCs. The sequence derives from a woman between 18 and 29 years old in good health and CMV-seronegative. The chain couples TRBV9 to TRBJ2-7, with 8 bases that match TRBD1. In DNA form, the CDR3 reads TGTGCCAGCAGCGTAGGAGGGACAGGAGCCTACGAGCAGTACTTC. Translation: CASSVGGTGAYEQYF.